The 10 T cell receptor beta chains in this list originate from one sample, sequenced in a study of blood T cells in healthy people across ages. Primed by a sample-barcoded 5' primer and a J-beta primer mix, a second PCR proceeded for roughly 6 to 12 cycles. TCRdb independently ran MiXCR on the 5' RACE reads; one entry per CDR3 protein. The repertoire includes about a million distinct CDR3 sequences, around 54% of them detected once, and 20% to 25% sits in the top ten. The material sequenced was blood. These receptors were obtained from a woman in her sixties or seventies in good health.

V usage is TRBV18 and J usage is TRBJ1-1; D uncertain. Trimming stripped 6 bases from V and 8 bases from J, with 16 bases between. CDR3 size: 13 residues. Looked up from germline, CDR1 is KGHSH and CDR2 is LQKENI. The CDR3 nucleotides are TGTGCCAGCTCCCCTTCGTCGTCTCGGGAAGCTTTCTTT. Its translation is CASSPSSSREAFF.

In regard to this clonotype: Possible read error: a much larger clone is one base away. The chain employs TRBV6-2 or TRBV6-3 and TRBJ2-7; D uncertain. Germline V CDR1 and CDR2: MNHEY, SVGEGT. Trimming removed 7 bases from V and 0 bases from J, with 4 bases in between. This CDR3 contains 11 residues. The CDR3 DNA reads as TGTGCCAGCACCCACTCCTACGAGCAGTACTTC. Translation gives CASTHSYEQYF.

The V gene is TRBV29-1, the J gene TRBJ2-3; 7 nucleotides align to TRBD1. Per germline, CDR1 SQVTM and CDR2 ANQGSEA. The CDR3 is 13 amino acids. Unmatched junction bases numbered 6, after V lost 7 bases and J lost 2 bases. CDR3 sequence: CSGDRVYTDTQYF. The CDR3 nucleotides are TGCAGCGGCGACAGGGTATACACAGATACGCAGTATTTT.

V and J are TRBV11-1 and TRBJ2-5; TRBD1 might be the D (6 bases). Trimming took 5 bases from V and 5 from J, leaving 15 bases between them. Germline V gene data show CDR1 as SGHAT and CDR2 as FQDESV (reference sequence). The CDR3 sequence is 14 residues long. In DNA, the CDR3 is TGTGCCAGCAGCCCCGACAGGATCGGTGAGACCCAGTACTTC. Amino acids: CASSPDRIGETQYF. Full variable domain (remainder filled in from reference TRBV11-1 and TRBJ2-5): EAEVAQSPRYKITEKSQAVAFWCDPISGHATLYWYRQILGQGPELLVQFQDESVVDDSQLPKDRFSAERLKGVDSTLKIQPAELGDSAMYLCASSPDRIGETQYFGPGTRLLVL.

With regard to this clonotype: Germline is not matched at one junction end, which may reflect a read error. V usage is TRBV10-3 and J usage is TRBJ2-7; no definite D call. CDR3 length: 12 amino acids. Germline loops: CDR1 ENHRY, CDR2 SYGVKD. In nucleotides, the CDR3 is TGTGCCATCAGAGGGAACTCCTGCGAGCAGTACTTC. This gives the protein CAIRGNSCEQYF.

The table lists this clonotype with a few counts. The chain is built from TRBV7-9 and TRBJ2-1, with D possibly being TRBD1 (5 bases). V lost 3 bases to trimming and J lost 8 bases, with 14 bases between them. The CDR3 spans 14 residues. Germline CDR1 reads SEHNR; CDR2 reads FQNEAQ (reference sequence). The CDR3 protein is CASSFIGRVDEQFF. DNA for the CDR3: TGTGCCAGCAGCTTTATCGGCAGGGTAGATGAGCAGTTCTTC.

This CDR3 reads CASSPRTSGSPDEQYF. CDR3 sequence (DNA): TGTGCCAGCAGTCCCAGGACTAGCGGGAGCCCGGATGAGCAGTACTTC. The rearrangement uses TRBV27 and TRBJ2-5, with 13 bases identical to TRBD2. J lost 11 bases, V lost 5 bases, and 14 bases had no gene match. Looked up from germline, CDR1 is MNHEY and CDR2 is SMNVEV (reference sequence). This CDR3 is 16 amino acids long.

This chain connects TRBV28 to TRBJ2-7, with 11 nucleotides matching TRBD2. Germline assignment: CDR1 MDHEN and CDR2 SYDVKM. The CDR3 has 15 amino acids. V was clipped by 2 bases and J by 10 bases; unmatched bases: 10. The chain's CDR3 is CASSLLAGGQEAQYF. The DNA for the CDR3 is TGTGCCAGCAGTTTACTAGCGGGAGGACAAGAGGCCCAGTACTTC.

This clonotype was seen only once. The chain has TRBV6-5 and TRBJ2-7, with 9 bases matching TRBD2. The V segment lost 6 bases and the J segment 5 bases; nucleotides outside the gene matches: 14. Germline assignment: CDR1 MNHEY and CDR2 SVGAGI. This CDR3 region has 16 residues. CDR3 in amino acids: CASRQTQAGGRNEQYF. The CDR3 DNA sequence: TGTGCCAGCAGACAAACACAAGCGGGAGGCAGGAACGAGCAGTACTTC.

The chain links TRBV28 to TRBJ1-1; a weak D match, TRBD1 (5 bases). The CDR3 loop spans 14 amino acids. V was pared by 8 bases and J by 4 bases, with 17 bases between. Germline CDR1 reads MDHEN; CDR2 reads SYDVKM. The CDR3 sequence is CASRVGVKVTEAFF. Written as DNA, the CDR3 is TGTGCCAGCCGAGTGGGGGTCAAGGTCACTGAAGCTTTCTTT.